The entry that follows covers one T cell receptor beta chain sequence. Per the authors' pipeline: Reference gene primer amplification gave estimated nucleated cell counts. Method: immunoSEQ multiplex PCR; TCRdb's copy keeps in-frame clones and lacks some. Clonal size and the V and J genes are those of that table, whereas D and trimming came from the DNA. The sample has more than 85,000 clones; roughly nine tenths are singletons. This record comes from a study of blood T cell repertoires in COVID-19. Study summary: From T cells, B-cell-depleted T cells, or PBMCs came the material, which was cDNA or gDNA.

The CDR3 extends over 17 amino acids. The germline V gene encodes CDR1 MNHEY and CDR2 SVGEGT. Germline trimming cut 5 bases from V and 1 base from J; bases unmatched to any gene: 11. This clonotype was sampled from a human donor in a cohort sampled during active COVID-19. J is TRBJ2-3 and V is TRBV6-2 or TRBV6-3; 8 nucleotides line up with TRBD2. Specimen: peripheral blood. The chain's CDR3 is CASSHTSGRLRTDTQYF. The CDR3 nucleotides read TGTGCCAGCAGTCACACTAGCGGAAGGTTGCGCACAGATACGCAGTATTTT.